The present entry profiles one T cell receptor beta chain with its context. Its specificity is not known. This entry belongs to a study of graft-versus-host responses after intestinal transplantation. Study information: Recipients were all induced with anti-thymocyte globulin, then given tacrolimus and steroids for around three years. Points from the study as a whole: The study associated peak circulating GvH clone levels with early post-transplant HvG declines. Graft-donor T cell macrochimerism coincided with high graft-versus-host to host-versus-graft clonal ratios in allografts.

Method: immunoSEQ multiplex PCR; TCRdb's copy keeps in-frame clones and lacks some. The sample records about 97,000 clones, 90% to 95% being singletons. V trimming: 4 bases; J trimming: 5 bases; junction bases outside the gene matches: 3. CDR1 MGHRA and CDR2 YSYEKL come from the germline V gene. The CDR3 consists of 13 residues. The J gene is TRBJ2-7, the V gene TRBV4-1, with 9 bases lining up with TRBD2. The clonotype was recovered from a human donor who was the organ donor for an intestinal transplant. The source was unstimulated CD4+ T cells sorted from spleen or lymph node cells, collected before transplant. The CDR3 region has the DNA TGCGCCAGCAGCCGGGCTAGCGGGGACGAGCAGTACTTC. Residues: CASSRASGDEQYF.